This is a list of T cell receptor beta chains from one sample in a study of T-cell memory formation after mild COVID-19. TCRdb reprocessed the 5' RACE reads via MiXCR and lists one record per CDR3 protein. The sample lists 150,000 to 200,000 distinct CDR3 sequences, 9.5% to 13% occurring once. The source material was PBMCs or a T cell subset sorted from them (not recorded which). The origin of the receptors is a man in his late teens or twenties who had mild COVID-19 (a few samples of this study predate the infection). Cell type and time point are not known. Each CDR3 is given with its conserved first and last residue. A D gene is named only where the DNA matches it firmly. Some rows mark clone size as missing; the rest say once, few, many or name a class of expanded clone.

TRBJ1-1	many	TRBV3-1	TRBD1	CASSRQGNINTEAFF	TGTGCCAGCAGCCGACAGGGAAATATAAACACTGAAGCTTTCTTT
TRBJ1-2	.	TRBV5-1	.	CASSLSGRESYGYTF	TGCGCCAGCAGCTTGTCAGGACGGGAGAGTTATGGCTACACCTTC
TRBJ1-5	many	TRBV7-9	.	CASSPRGNNQPQHF	TGTGCCAGCAGTCCAAGGGGGAACAATCAGCCCCAGCATTTT
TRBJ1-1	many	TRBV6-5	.	CASSLDSEAFF	TGTGCCAGCAGCCTAGACAGTGAAGCTTTCTTT
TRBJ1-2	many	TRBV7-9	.	CASSTEPLRGYTF	TGTGCCAGCAGCACGGAGCCGCTACGAGGCTACACCTTC
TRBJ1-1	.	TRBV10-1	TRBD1	CASSPGQAGNTEAFF	TGCGCCAGCAGTCCGGGACAGGCAGGGAACACTGAAGCTTTCTTT
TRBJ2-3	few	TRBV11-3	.	CASSYAGTYNTDTQYF	TGTGCCAGCAGCTACGCCGGGACCTACAACACAGATACGCAGTATTTT
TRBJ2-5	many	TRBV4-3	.	CASSQGPMSGPSQTQYF	TGCGCCAGCAGCCAAGGACCCATGAGTGGGCCAAGTCAGACCCAGTACTTC
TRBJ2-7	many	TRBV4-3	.	CASSRTFRGGGEQYF	TGCGCCAGCAGTCGAACCTTCCGGGGCGGAGGGGAGCAGTACTTC
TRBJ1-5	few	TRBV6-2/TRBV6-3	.	CASSSQGNQQPQHF	TGTGCCAGCAGTTCGCAGGGGAACCAGCAGCCCCAGCATTTT
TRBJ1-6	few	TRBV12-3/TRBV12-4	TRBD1	CASSRQGSNSPLHF	TGTGCCAGCAGTAGACAGGGGAGCAATTCACCCCTCCACTTT
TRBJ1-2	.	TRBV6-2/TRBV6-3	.	CASRYELPYGYTF	TGTGCCAGCAGGTACGAGCTACCCTATGGCTACACCTTC
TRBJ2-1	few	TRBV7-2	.	CARGGGGSNEQFF	TGTGCCAGGGGGGGCGGAGGATCGAATGAGCAGTTCTTC
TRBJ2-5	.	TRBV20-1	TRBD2	CSARDPSGGTGTQYF	TGCAGTGCTAGAGATCCTAGCGGGGGCACCGGGACCCAGTACTTC
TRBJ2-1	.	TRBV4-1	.	CASSQEVGPSPNEQFF	TGCGCCAGCAGCCAAGAGGTGGGCCCTTCTCCCAATGAGCAGTTCTTC
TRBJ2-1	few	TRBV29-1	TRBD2	CSVDTLAARANEQFF	TGCAGCGTTGACACCCTAGCGGCTCGGGCCAATGAGCAGTTCTTC
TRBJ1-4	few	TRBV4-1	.	CASSLQGSEKLFF	TGCGCCAGCAGCCTTCAAGGGTCTGAAAAACTGTTTTTT
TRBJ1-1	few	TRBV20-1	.	CSAARGGNTEAFF	TGCAGTGCTGCGAGGGGGGGAAACACTGAAGCTTTCTTT
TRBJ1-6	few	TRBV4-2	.	CASSQDGGGVGDSPLHF	TGTGCCAGCAGCCAAGATGGGGGCGGGGTGGGAGATTCACCCCTCCACTTT
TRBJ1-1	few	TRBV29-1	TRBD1	CSVGGDRPNTEAFF	TGCAGCGTGGGGGGGGACAGGCCGAACACTGAAGCTTTCTTT
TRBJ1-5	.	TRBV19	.	CASSLAGQGGNQPQHF	TGTGCCAGTAGTCTAGCAGGGCAGGGCGGCAATCAGCCCCAGCATTTT
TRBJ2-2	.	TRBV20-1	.	CSAPERAGELFF	TGCAGTGCCCCCGAGCGGGCCGGGGAGCTGTTTTTT
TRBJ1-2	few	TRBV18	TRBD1	CASSPTTGSYGYTF	TGTGCCAGCTCACCGACGACAGGGAGCTATGGCTACACCTTC
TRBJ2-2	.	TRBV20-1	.	CSASGPRRAGELFF	TGCAGTGCTTCCGGACCCCGTAGGGCCGGGGAGCTGTTTTTT
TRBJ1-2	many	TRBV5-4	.	CASSFTGSYGYTF	TGTGCCAGCAGCTTTACAGGGTCCTATGGCTACACCTTC
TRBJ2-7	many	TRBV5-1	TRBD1	CASSSTGDGEQYF	TGCGCCAGCAGCTCAACAGGGGATGGCGAGCAGTACTTC